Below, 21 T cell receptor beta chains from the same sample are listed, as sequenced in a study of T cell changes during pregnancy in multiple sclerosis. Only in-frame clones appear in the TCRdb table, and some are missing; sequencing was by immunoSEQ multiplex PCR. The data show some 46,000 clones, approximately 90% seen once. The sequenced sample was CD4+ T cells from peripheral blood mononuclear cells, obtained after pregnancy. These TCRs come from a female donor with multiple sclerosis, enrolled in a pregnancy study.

CDR3 DNA: TGTGCCAGCAGTTTACTGCGGGGATTCTCCTACGAGCAGTACTTC. It is translated as CASSLLRGFSYEQYF. The gene calls are TRBV27 and TRBJ2-7, with D tentatively TRBD2 (6 bases). The CDR3 sequence is 15 residues long. V lost 2 bases, J lost 0 bases, and 11 bases lay in between. Germline values: CDR1 MNHEY, CDR2 SMNVEV (reference sequence).

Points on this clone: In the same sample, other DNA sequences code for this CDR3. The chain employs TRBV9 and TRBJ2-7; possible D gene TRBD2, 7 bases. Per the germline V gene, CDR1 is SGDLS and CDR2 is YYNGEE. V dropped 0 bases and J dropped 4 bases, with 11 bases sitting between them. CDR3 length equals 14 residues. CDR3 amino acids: CASSVAGGGYEQYF. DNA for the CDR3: TGTGCCAGCAGCGTAGCGGGGGGCGGGTACGAGCAGTACTTC.

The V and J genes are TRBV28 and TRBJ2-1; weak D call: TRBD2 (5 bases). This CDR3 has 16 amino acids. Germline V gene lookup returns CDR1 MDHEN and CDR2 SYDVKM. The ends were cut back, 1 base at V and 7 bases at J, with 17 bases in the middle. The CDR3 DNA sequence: TGTGCCAGCAGTTTATTAACTCTTAGCGTGGGGAATGAGCAGTTCTTC. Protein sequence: CASSLLTLSVGNEQFF.

CDR3 loop: CASSPGGGETQYF. The CDR3 DNA reads TGCGCCAGCAGCCCCGGGGGTGGAGAGACCCAGTACTTC. This chain links TRBV5-1 with TRBJ2-5; perhaps TRBD2 as D (6 bases). CDR1 is SGHRS, CDR2 YFSETQ, per germline. Trimming took 4 bases from V and 4 from J, leaving 11 bases between them. This CDR3 has 13 residues. The full variable domain, its missing parts supplied by reference TRBV5-1 and TRBJ2-5, is KAGVTQTPRYLIKTRGQQVTLSCSPISGHRSVSWYQQTPGQGLQFLFEYFSETQRNKGNFPGRFSGRQFSNSRSEMNVSTLELGDSALYLCASSPGGGETQYFGPGTRLLVL.

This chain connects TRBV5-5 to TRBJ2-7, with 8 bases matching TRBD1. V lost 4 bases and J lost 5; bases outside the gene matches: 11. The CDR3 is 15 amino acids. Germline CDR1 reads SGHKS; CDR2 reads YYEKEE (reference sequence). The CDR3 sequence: CASSPRLQGEDEQYF. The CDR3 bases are TGTGCCAGCAGCCCAAGACTACAGGGGGAAGACGAGCAGTACTTC.

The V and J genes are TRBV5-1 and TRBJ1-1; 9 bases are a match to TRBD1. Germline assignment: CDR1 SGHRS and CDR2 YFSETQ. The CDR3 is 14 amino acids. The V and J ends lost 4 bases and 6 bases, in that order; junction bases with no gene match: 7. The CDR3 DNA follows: TGCGCCAGCAGCATGGGACAGGGTGGCCCTGAAGCTTTCTTT. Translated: CASSMGQGGPEAFF.

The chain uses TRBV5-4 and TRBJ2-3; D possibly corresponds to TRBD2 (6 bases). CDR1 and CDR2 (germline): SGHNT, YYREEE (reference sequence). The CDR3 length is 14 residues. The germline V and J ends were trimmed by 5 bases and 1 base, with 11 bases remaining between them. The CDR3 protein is CASRSGDRTDTQYF. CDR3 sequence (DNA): TGTGCCAGCAGGTCGGGGGACCGCACAGATACGCAGTATTTT. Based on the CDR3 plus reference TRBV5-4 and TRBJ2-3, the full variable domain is ETGVTQSPTHLIKTRGQQVTLRCSSQSGHNTVSWYQQALGQGPQFIFQYYREEENGRGNFPPRFSGLQFPNYSSELNVNALELDDSALYLCASRSGDRTDTQYFGPGTRLTVL.

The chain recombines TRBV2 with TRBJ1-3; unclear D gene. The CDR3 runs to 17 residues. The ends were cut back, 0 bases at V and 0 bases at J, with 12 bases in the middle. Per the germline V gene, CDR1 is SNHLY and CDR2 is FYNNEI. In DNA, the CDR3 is TGTGCCAGCAGTGAAGCGGGGAGGACGAACTCTGGAAACACCATATATTTT. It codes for CASSEAGRTNSGNTIYF.

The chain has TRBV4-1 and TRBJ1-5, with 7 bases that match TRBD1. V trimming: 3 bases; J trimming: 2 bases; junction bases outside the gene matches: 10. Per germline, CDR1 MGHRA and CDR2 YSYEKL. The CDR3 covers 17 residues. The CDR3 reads CASSHDRDLTRNQPQHF. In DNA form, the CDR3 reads TGCGCCAGCAGCCACGACAGGGATCTTACTCGCAATCAGCCCCAGCATTTT.

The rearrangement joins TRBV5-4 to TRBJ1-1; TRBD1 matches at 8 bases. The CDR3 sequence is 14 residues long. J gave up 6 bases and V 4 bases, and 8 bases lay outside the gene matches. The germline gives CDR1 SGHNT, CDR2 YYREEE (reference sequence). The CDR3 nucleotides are TGTGCCAGCAGCCCCTGGGACAGGCGATCTGAAGCTTTCTTT. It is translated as CASSPWDRRSEAFF.

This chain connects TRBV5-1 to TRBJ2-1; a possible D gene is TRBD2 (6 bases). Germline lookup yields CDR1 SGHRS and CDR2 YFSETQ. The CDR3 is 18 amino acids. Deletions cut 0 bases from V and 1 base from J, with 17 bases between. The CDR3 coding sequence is TGCGCCAGCAGCTTGGACCCGGGGACTCGTTATTCCTACAATGAGCAGTTCTTC. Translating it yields CASSLDPGTRYSYNEQFF.

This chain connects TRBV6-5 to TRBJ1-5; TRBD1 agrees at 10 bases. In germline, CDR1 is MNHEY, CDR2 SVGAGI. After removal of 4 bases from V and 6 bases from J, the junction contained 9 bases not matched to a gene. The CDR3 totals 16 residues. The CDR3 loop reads CASSSIGQGGGQPQHF. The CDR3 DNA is TGTGCCAGCAGTTCGATCGGACAGGGGGGCGGTCAGCCCCAGCATTTT.

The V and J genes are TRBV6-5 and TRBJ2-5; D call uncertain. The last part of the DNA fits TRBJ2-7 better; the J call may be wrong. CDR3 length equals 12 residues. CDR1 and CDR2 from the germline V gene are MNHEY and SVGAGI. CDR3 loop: CASSYDNYEQYF. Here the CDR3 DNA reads TGTGCCAGCAGTTACGACAATTACGAGCAGTACTTC.

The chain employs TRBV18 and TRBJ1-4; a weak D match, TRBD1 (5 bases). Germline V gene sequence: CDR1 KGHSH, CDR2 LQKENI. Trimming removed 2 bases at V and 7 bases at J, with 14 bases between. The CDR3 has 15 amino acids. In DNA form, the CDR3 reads TGTGCCAGCTCACCAGGAGCCGGGAGGGGTGAAAAACTGTTTTTT. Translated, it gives CASSPGAGRGEKLFF. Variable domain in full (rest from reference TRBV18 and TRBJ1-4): NAGVMQNPRHLVRRRGQEARLRCSPMKGHSHVYWYRQLPEEGLKFMVYLQKENIIDESGMPKERFSAEFPKEGPSILRIQQVVRGDSAAYFCASSPGAGRGEKLFFGSGTQLSVL.

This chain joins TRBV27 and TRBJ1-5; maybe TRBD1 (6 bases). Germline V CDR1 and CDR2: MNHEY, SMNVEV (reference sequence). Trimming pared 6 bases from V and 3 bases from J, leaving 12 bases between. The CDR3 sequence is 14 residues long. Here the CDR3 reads CASRPGQINQPQHF. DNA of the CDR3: TGTGCCAGCAGACCCGGACAGATCAATCAGCCCCAGCATTTT.

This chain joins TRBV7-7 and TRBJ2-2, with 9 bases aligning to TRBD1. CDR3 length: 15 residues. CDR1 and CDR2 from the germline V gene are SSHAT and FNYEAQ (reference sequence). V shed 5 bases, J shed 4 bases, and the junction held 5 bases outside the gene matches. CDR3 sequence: CASSRGTGSTGELFF. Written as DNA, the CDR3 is TGTGCCAGCAGCCGAGGGACAGGGAGCACCGGGGAGCTGTTTTTT.

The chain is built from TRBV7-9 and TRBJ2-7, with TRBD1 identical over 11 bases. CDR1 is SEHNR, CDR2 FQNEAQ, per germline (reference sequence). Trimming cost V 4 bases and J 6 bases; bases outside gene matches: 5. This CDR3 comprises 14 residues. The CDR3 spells CASSSGTGGVEQYF. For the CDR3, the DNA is TGTGCCAGCAGCTCGGGGACAGGGGGTGTCGAGCAGTACTTC.

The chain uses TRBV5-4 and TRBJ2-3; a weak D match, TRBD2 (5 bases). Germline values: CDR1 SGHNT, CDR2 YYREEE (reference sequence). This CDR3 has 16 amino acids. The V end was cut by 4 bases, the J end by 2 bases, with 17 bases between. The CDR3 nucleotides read TGTGCCAGCAGCCCAGTCAGAGGACTGCCCACAGATACGCAGTATTTT. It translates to CASSPVRGLPTDTQYF.

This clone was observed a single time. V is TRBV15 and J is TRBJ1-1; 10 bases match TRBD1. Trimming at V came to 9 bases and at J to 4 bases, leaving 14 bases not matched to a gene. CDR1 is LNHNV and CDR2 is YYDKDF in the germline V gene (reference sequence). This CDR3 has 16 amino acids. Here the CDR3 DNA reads TGTGCCACGGAGTATTTCGGGACAGGGGTCGGCACTGAAGCTTTCTTT. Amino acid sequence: CATEYFGTGVGTEAFF.

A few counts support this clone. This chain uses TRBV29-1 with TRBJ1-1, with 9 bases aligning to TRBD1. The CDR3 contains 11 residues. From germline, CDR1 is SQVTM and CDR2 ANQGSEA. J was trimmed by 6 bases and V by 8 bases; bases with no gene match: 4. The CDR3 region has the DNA TGCAGCCCGGACAGGGGCGCTGAAGCTTTCTTT. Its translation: CSPDRGAEAFF.

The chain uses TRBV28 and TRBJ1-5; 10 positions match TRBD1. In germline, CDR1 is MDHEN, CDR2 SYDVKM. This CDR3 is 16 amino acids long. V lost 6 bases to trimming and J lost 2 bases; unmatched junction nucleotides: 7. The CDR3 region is CASRPRGTGGNQPQHF. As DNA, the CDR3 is TGTGCCAGCAGACCTCGCGGGACAGGGGGCAATCAGCCCCAGCATTTT.